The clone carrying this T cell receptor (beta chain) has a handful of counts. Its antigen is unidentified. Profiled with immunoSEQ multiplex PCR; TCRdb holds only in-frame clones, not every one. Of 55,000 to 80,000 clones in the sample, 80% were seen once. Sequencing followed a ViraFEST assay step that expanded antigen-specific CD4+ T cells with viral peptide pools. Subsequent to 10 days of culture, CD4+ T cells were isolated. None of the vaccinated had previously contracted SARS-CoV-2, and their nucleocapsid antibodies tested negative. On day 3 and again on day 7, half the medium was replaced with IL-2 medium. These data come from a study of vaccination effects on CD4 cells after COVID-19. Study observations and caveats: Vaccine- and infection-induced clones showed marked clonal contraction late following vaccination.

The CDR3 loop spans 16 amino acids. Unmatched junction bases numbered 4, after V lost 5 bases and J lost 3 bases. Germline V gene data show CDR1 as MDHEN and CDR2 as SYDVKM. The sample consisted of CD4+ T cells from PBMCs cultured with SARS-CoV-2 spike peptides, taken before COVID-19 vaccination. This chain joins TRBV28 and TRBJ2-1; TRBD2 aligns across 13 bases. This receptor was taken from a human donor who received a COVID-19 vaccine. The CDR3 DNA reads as TGTGCCAGCAGTACGGGACTAGCGGGGTTCTACAATGAGCAGTTCTTC. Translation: CASSTGLAGFYNEQFF. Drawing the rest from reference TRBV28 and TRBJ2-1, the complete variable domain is DVKVTQSSRYLVKRTGEKVFLECVQDMDHENMFWYRQDPGLGLRLIYFSYDVKMKEKGDIPEGYSVSREKKERFSLILESASTNQTSMYLCASSTGLAGFYNEQFFGPGTRLTVL.